This TCR beta chain was sequenced for a study of shared clonotypes between healthy human individuals. Naive CD8 cells lacked CD45RO and underwent positive selection for CCR7, leaving out terminally differentiated effector memory CD45RA+ cells. The assay was immunoSEQ multiplex PCR, and TCRdb's table has in-frame clones only and misses some. The sample holds over 2 million clones; about 95% are singletons and the top ten take roughly 1%. V was trimmed by 1 base and J by 1 base, leaving 11 bases between them. This CDR3 contains 16 residues. Germline V lookup: CDR1 SGDLS, CDR2 YYNGEE. The gene calls are TRBV9 and TRBJ2-2; D might be TRBD2 (5 bases). The receptor was isolated from a man between 18 and 35 years old in good health. The sample consisted of naive CD8+ T cells sorted from blood. CDR3 protein: CASSVTRQMNTGELFF. The CDR3 DNA reads as TGTGCCAGCAGCGTAACTAGGCAGATGAACACCGGGGAGCTGTTTTTT.